This TCR beta chain was captured by sequencing in a study of human T cells and chemical hapten exposure. Study results and caveats: Expanded TCRs made up significantly more big CDR3 similarity clusters than controls did. Since the donors had alopecia, their immune response may not be the same as that of healthy people.

The ends were cut back, 1 base at V and 4 bases at J, with 11 bases in the middle. Per germline, CDR1 GTSNPN and CDR2 SVGIG (reference sequence). CDR3 length: 14 residues. Time point of the sample: pre-sensitization, week 0. Treatment denoted: therapeutic diphenylcyclopropenone sensitization with weekly scalp DPC. At patch-test visits, sampling came before the patch test. This clonotype has ten or more counts. The antigen is undetermined. Individual cDNA molecules had unique molecular identifiers attached to them by the library. TCRdb fed the RACE reads into MiXCR, producing one record per CDR3 protein. The table lists around 92,000 distinct CDR3 sequences, roughly a tenth of them singletons.

The clonotype comes from a woman aged 60-75 years with alopecia areata. Some clones in this sample may be carry-over from other donors' samples. The chain carries TRBV30 and TRBJ1-5; D gene uncertain. The starting material was whole blood, obtained in connection with sensitization to the hapten diphenylcyclopropenone (DPC). DNA for the CDR3: TGTGCCTGGAGTGGGGGAAACCTGAATCAGCCCCAGCATTTT. The encoded protein is CAWSGGNLNQPQHF. Full variable domain (outside the CDR3, taken from reference TRBV30 and TRBJ1-5): SQTIHQWPATLVQPVGSPLSLECTVEGTSNPNLYWYRQAAGRGLQLLFYSVGIGQISSEVPQNLSASRPQDRQFILSSKKLLLSDSGFYLCAWSGGNLNQPQHFGDGTRLSIL.